These T cell receptor beta chains were read from a single sample in a study of CD8+CD57+ T cells in acquired aplastic anemia. TCRdb redid the calling of the reads with MiXCR, one entry per CDR3 protein. The sample holds some 150,000 distinct CDR3 sequences, about 50% seen once. The sequencing input was sorted CD4+, CD8+, or CD8+CD57+ T cells (not recorded which) from PBMCs. Receptor source: a human donor with aplastic anemia. Both conserved end residues are part of each CDR3. A D gene is named only where the DNA matches it firmly. The size of a clone is reported for some rows only, either as once, few or many, or as a class for expanded clones.

TRBV19	-	medium-sized	TRBJ2-7	TGTGCCAGTAGTATGAGAGGGGGATCCTACGAGCAGTACTTC	CASSMRGGSYEQYF
TRBV29-1	TRBD1	many	TRBJ1-1	TGCAGCGTAACAGGGGGCGGTCGGGGCTGGACTGAAGCTTTCTTT	CSVTGGGRGWTEAFF
TRBV19	TRBD1	-	TRBJ2-7	TGTGCCAGTAGTGCCCCTCGGACAGGTGGGGCCTACGAGCAGTACTTC	CASSAPRTGGAYEQYF
TRBV5-6	TRBD2	many	TRBJ2-3	TGTGCCAGCACCCGAAGGACTAGCGGGGATAGATATACGCAGTATTTT	CASTRRTSGDRYTQYF
TRBV7-8	-	-	TRBJ1-6	TGTGCCAGCAGGGGAGATTGGGGGAGAAATTCACCCCTCCACTTT	CASRGDWGRNSPLHF
TRBV19	-	-	TRBJ1-5	TGTGCCAGTAGGGTTAGCAATCAGCCCCAGCATTTT	CASRVSNQPQHF
TRBV7-7	-	-	TRBJ2-5	TGTGCCAGCAGCTCCAGCCTAGCAGGAGAGACCCAGTACTTC	CASSSSLAGETQYF
TRBV10-1	-	once	TRBJ1-1	TGCGCCAGCAGTGATGGTCCGCAGAACACTGAAGCTTTCTTT	CASSDGPQNTEAFF
TRBV7-8	-	few	TRBJ2-5	TGTGCCACCAAAACCCGGGAGACCCAGTACTTC	CATKTRETQYF
TRBV9	-	few	TRBJ2-5	TGTGCCAGCAGCGTAGGGAACGGACAAGAGACCCAGTACTTC	CASSVGNGQETQYF
TRBV20-1	-	medium-sized	TRBJ1-1	TGCAGTGCTAGAGATTTGGGCGGCACTGAAGCTTTCTTT	CSARDLGGTEAFF
TRBV7-3	-	-	TRBJ1-6	TGTGCCAGCAGCTTAGTGCATTCATCCCTCCACTTT	CASSLVHSSLHF
TRBV11-1	-	-	TRBJ1-2	TGTGCCAGCAGCTTAGACAGGCGGACCGGGGAAAAATATGGCTACACCTTT	CASSLDRRTGEKYGYTF
TRBV11-1	TRBD1	many	TRBJ2-2	TGTGCCAGCAGCCCCCGGGACAGGGGGCTGGACACCGGGGAGCTGTTTTTT	CASSPRDRGLDTGELFF
TRBV7-2	TRBD2	-	TRBJ2-7	TGTGCCAGCAGCCCCTCCGGGGGGGGCGTTGGGTACTTC	CASSPSGGGVGYF
TRBV7-6	TRBD2	many	TRBJ2-3	TGTGCCAGCAGCTTAGGACTAGCGGGGTTCACAGATACGCAGTATTTT	CASSLGLAGFTDTQYF
TRBV6-6	-	many	TRBJ1-3	TGTGCCAGCACCGAGGACTCTGGAAACACCATATATTTT	CASTEDSGNTIYF
TRBV2	TRBD1	-	TRBJ1-6	TGTGCCAGCAGGCCCCGCAGGGGGCTAAATTCACCCCTCCACTTT	CASRPRRGLNSPLHF
TRBV11-2	-	many	TRBJ2-3	TGTGCCAGCAGCGTAGGAAGGACATACACAGATACGCAGTATTTT	CASSVGRTYTDTQYF
TRBV10-3	TRBD1	few	TRBJ1-5	TGTGCCATCAGTGCAGCCGGGACAGGGAATCAGCCCCAGCATTTT	CAISAAGTGNQPQHF
TRBV6-4	TRBD2	many	TRBJ2-1	TGTGCCAGCAGTGACTCTCCGGGGGGATACAATGAGCAGTTCTTC	CASSDSPGGYNEQFF
TRBV7-8	TRBD2	-	TRBJ2-5	TGTGCCAGCAGCTTAGGACTAGCCGTGGAGGAAGAGGCCCAGTACTTC	CASSLGLAVEEEAQYF
TRBV24-1	-	-	TRBJ2-1	TGTGCCACCAGTGACCCAACACCAGACAGGAATGAGCAGTTCTTC	CATSDPTPDRNEQFF
TRBV6-2/TRBV6-3	-	-	TRBJ2-1	TGTGCCAGCAGTTTTCGCTACAATGAGCAGTTCTTC	CASSFRYNEQFF
TRBV19	-	few	TRBJ1-3	TGTGCCAGTAGGACGGGGGGGGCGAACACCATATATTTT	CASRTGGANTIYF
TRBV7-8	TRBD1	many	TRBJ2-7	TGTGCCAGCAGCTTAGGCGGGACAGGGTCGTACGAGCAGTACTTC	CASSLGGTGSYEQYF
TRBV7-9	-	many	TRBJ1-2	TGTGCCAGCAGCTTAAAGGGATCCCCTTACTATGGCTACACCTTC	CASSLKGSPYYGYTF
TRBV7-9	-	many	TRBJ2-7	TGTGCCAGCAGCTTTTCGGGGGGCATGAACGAGCAGTACTTC	CASSFSGGMNEQYF
TRBV7-6	TRBD1	many	TRBJ1-3	TGTGCCAGCAGCCCGGGACAGAGGGTGGACACCATATATTTT	CASSPGQRVDTIYF
TRBV29-1	-	few	TRBJ2-1	TGCAGCGCCGGCCCCCACAATGAGCAGTTCTTC	CSAGPHNEQFF
TRBV15	-	-	TRBJ1-3	TGTGCCACCAGCAGAGATCGAAGTGTCTCTGGAAACACCATATATTTT	CATSRDRSVSGNTIYF
TRBV7-2	-	-	TRBJ2-7	TGTGCCAGCAGCTTAGCGCTAGAGTACGAGCAGTACTTC	CASSLALEYEQYF
TRBV6-1	-	-	TRBJ2-1	TGTGCCAGCAGTGGTAGGGGCTCCTACAATGAGCAGTTCTTC	CASSGRGSYNEQFF
TRBV10-3	-	few	TRBJ1-1	TGTGCCATCAGTGGCACTGGAGAGAACACTGAAGCTTTCTTT	CAISGTGENTEAFF
TRBV2	-	many	TRBJ1-5	TGTGCCAGCAGTGAAACCTACAGGGGCAATCAGCCCCAGCATTTT	CASSETYRGNQPQHF
TRBV7-2	-	-	TRBJ2-7	TGTGCCAGCAGCTTGTCCGAGAGCGAGCAGTACTTC	CASSLSESEQYF
TRBV4-3	-	many	TRBJ1-1	TGCGCCAGCAGCCAAAATCCCCGGGGGGGAGGCACGGACACTGAAGCTTTCTTT	CASSQNPRGGGTDTEAFF
TRBV29-1	-	-	TRBJ1-1	TGCAGCGTTCGATGGCAGGGTAAGGCTTTCTTT	CSVRWQGKAFF
TRBV6-4	-	many	TRBJ2-1	TGTGCCAGCAGTGACACAACCTACAATGAGCAGTTCTTC	CASSDTTYNEQFF
TRBV5-5	-	many	TRBJ2-7	TGTGCCAGCAGGGGAGGTAACAGGGATTACGAGCAGTACTTC	CASRGGNRDYEQYF
TRBV5-7	-	many	TRBJ1-1	TGTGCCAGGCCGAGGTTTGAAGCTTTCTTT	CARPRFEAFF
TRBV7-2	-	-	TRBJ2-5	TGTGCCAGCAGCTCCCATGGGGACAACCAAGAGACCCAGTACTTC	CASSSHGDNQETQYF
TRBV10-3	TRBD2	-	TRBJ2-3	TGTGCCATCAGTCCCGGGACTAGCGGGGGGTTGGATACGCAGTATTTT	CAISPGTSGGLDTQYF
TRBV19	TRBD1	-	TRBJ1-2	TGTGCCAGTAGTATAAGTGGATCCTGGGCAGGGGGCAATGGCTACACCTTC	CASSISGSWAGGNGYTF
TRBV5-4	TRBD2	-	TRBJ2-1	TGTGCCAGCAGCCCGGGGGGGCCGGGCAATGAGCAGTTCTTC	CASSPGGPGNEQFF
TRBV7-6	TRBD1	many	TRBJ1-1	TGTGCCAGCAGTTCCAGACAGGGGGGAATGAACACTGAAGCTTTCTTT	CASSSRQGGMNTEAFF
TRBV24-1	-	few	TRBJ1-6	TGTGCCACCAATGTAAGGCAGGTTGATTCACCCCTCCACTTT	CATNVRQVDSPLHF
TRBV11-2	-	once	TRBJ1-6	TGTGCCAGCAGCTTAGATCGGGGACTGGATTCACCCCTCCACTTT	CASSLDRGLDSPLHF